This is a list of T cell receptor beta chains from one sample in a study of blood T cell repertoires in COVID-19. The data were produced by immunoSEQ multiplex PCR, yet TCRdb's version contains in-frame clones alone and is incomplete. The data hold fewer than 110,000 clones, with around 90% observed a single time. Material for sequencing was peripheral blood. Every receptor here comes from a woman aged 60-75 years with acute or convalescent COVID-19. The CDR3 runs from the conserved cysteine through the conserved F or W. A D gene is named only where the DNA matches it firmly. Not all rows give a size; the values are once, few, many and, for expanded clones, a class.

TRBD2,-,TRBJ2-5,TRBV5-1,TGCGCCAGCAGCCCCGCCCTTTTAGGACTAGCGGGAGCATCAGAGACCCAGTACTTC,CASSPALLGLAGASETQYF
TRBD1,-,TRBJ1-6,TRBV28,TGTGCCAGCAGTTCCCCGGGACAGGGCCCTAATTCACCCCTCCACTTT,CASSSPGQGPNSPLHF
TRBD1,-,TRBJ1-1,TRBV7-8,TGTGCCAGCAGCCCGCGACAGGGATTTCAGGCTGAAGCTTTCTTT,CASSPRQGFQAEAFF
-,once,TRBJ1-1,TRBV5-8,TGTGCCAGCAGCTTTCAGGTAATGAACACTGAAGCTTTCTTT,CASSFQVMNTEAFF
-,-,TRBJ2-2,TRBV7-8,TGTGCCAGCAGCCGAGGGACTTTCACCGGGGAGCTGTTTTTT,CASSRGTFTGELFF
TRBD1,-,TRBJ2-5,TRBV11-2,TGTGCCAGCAGCTTAGATCGGGGACAGCAAGAGACCCAGTACTTC,CASSLDRGQQETQYF
TRBD1,-,TRBJ2-3,TRBV27,TGTGCCAGCAGTTTATCTCAGTGGACAGGCCAGACAGATACGCAGTATTTT,CASSLSQWTGQTDTQYF
-,-,TRBJ1-5,TRBV19,TGTGCCAGTACCGGGAGCCAAAATCAGCCCCAGCATTTT,CASTGSQNQPQHF
-,-,TRBJ1-1,TRBV30,TGTGCCTGGAGTCTGCCAGGGCTATCTGAAGCTTTCTTT,CAWSLPGLSEAFF
TRBD1,-,TRBJ1-1,TRBV4-1,TGCGCCAGCAGCCGGGGATGGACAGGGGTGATTGAAGCTTTCTTT,CASSRGWTGVIEAFF
-,-,TRBJ2-1,TRBV9,TGTGCCAGCAGCGTAGGGAGGGAGGCCTACAATGAGCAGTTCTTC,CASSVGREAYNEQFF
TRBD1,-,TRBJ2-2,TRBV3-1/TRBV3-2,TGTGCCAGCAGCCCCACCCAGGGCCCAGGGGGAGGGGAGCTGTTTTTT,CASSPTQGPGGGELFF
-,-,TRBJ2-1,TRBV4-1,TGCGCCAGCAGCCCACAACTAGGGGGCTCCTACAATGAGCAGTTCTTC,CASSPQLGGSYNEQFF
-,-,TRBJ2-3,TRBV9,TGTGCCAGCAGCGTTTCCAGATTCACAGATACGCAGTATTTT,CASSVSRFTDTQYF
-,-,TRBJ2-5,TRBV28,TGTGCCAGCAGTTTCCTTGGCAGGGCCGAGACCCAGTACTTC,CASSFLGRAETQYF
-,-,TRBJ2-6,TRBV7-9,TGTGCCAGCAGCCCTCAGTTATGGGCCAACGTCCTGACTTTC,CASSPQLWANVLTF
-,-,TRBJ1-5,TRBV19,TGTGCCAGTAGTTCTGCAAACTTTAATCAGCCCCAGCATTTT,CASSSANFNQPQHF
TRBD2,-,TRBJ2-7,TRBV20-1,TGCAGTGCTAGTAGTGGGGGGACTAGCGGGTACGAGCAGTACTTC,CSASSGGTSGYEQYF
-,few,TRBJ2-1,TRBV5-5,TGTGCCAGCAGCTCCCGGGACTTCTCCAATGAGCAGTTCTTC,CASSSRDFSNEQFF
-,-,TRBJ1-4,TRBV30,TGTGCCTGGAGTGTACCATTGCCGGTTGGGAGAACTAATGAAAAACTGTTTTTT,CAWSVPLPVGRTNEKLFF
-,-,TRBJ2-7,TRBV5-5,TGTGCCAGCAGCTTGATACAAAGTCGGGTCAACGAGCAGTACTTC,CASSLIQSRVNEQYF
TRBD1,few,TRBJ1-2,TRBV19,TGTGCCAGTAGTATGGAAACAGGGGGCTACTATGGCTACACCTTC,CASSMETGGYYGYTF
-,-,TRBJ2-3,TRBV11-3,TGTGCCAGCAGCTTGGGACAAACCGCCGCCCCAAGGGATACGCAGTATTTT,CASSLGQTAAPRDTQYF
-,-,TRBJ1-2,TRBV28,TGTGCCAGCAGTTTATCGGGGGTACCCTATGGCTACACCTTC,CASSLSGVPYGYTF
-,once,TRBJ1-1,TRBV3-1/TRBV3-2,TGTGCCAGCAGCCGAAGACAGGCTACGAACACTGAAGCTTTCTTT,CASSRRQATNTEAFF
TRBD1,-,TRBJ2-1,TRBV5-1,TGCGCCAGCAGCTCCTTGGGACAGGCTTACAATGAGCAGTTCTTC,CASSSLGQAYNEQFF
-,-,TRBJ1-1,TRBV15,TGTGCCACCAGCAGAGATAAGGGGGACCCTCTCAAACCTACACTGAACACTGAAGCTTTCTTT,CATSRDKGDPLKPTLNTEAFF
TRBD2,-,TRBJ2-7,TRBV6-2/TRBV6-3,TGTGCCAGCAGTTACTCGAAAGGGGGACTAGTCGGAGTCTCTCCCTACGAGCAGTACTTC,CASSYSKGGLVGVSPYEQYF
-,-,TRBJ2-3,TRBV28,TGTGCCACCAACGGGGGAGTAGCTACGCAGTATTTT,CATNGGVATQYF
TRBD2,-,TRBJ2-1,TRBV5-4,TGTGCCAGCAGCAAATCCCTAGGCGGGAGGCCCTCCAATGAGCAGTTCTTC,CASSKSLGGRPSNEQFF
TRBD1,few,TRBJ2-2,TRBV6-2/TRBV6-3,TGTGCCAGCAGTTACTCGAGAGCCGGGACAGCGAACACCGGGGAGCTGTTTTTT,CASSYSRAGTANTGELFF
TRBD2,-,TRBJ2-5,TRBV19,TGTGCCAGTAGCGGCGGGAGTGAGACCCAGTACTTC,CASSGGSETQYF
-,-,TRBJ2-2,TRBV7-3,TGTGCCAGCAGCTTAGCCCCCCCAGCCGGGGAGCTGTTTTTT,CASSLAPPAGELFF
TRBD1,-,TRBJ1-1,TRBV5-5,TGTGCCAGCAGTTTCGACAGGGGGACTGAAGCTTTCTTT,CASSFDRGTEAFF
TRBD1,-,TRBJ1-6,TRBV28,TGTGCCAGCGCAACACTCGACAGGGATAATTCACCCCTCCACTTT,CASATLDRDNSPLHF